A single sample gave rise to the 14 T cell receptor beta chains below, sequenced in a study of blood T cell repertoires in COVID-19. Sequencing was performed with immunoSEQ multiplex PCR; in TCRdb, only in-frame clones are kept and a portion is missing. The sample contains more than 65,000 clones, about 80% of which appear only once. The sequencing sample was made of peripheral blood. These receptors were collected from a woman in her seventies with acute or convalescent COVID-19.

The chain joins TRBV4-3 to TRBJ2-1; the match to TRBD2 covers 9 bases. The V segment lost 1 base and the J segment 3 bases; nucleotides outside the gene matches: 7. Germline CDR1 reads LGHNA; CDR2 reads YSLEER. The CDR3 is 17 amino acids. The CDR3 is CASSQGGAGGRYNEQFF. In nucleotides, the CDR3 is TGCGCCAGCAGCCAAGGCGGAGCGGGAGGACGCTACAATGAGCAGTTCTTC.

V is TRBV10-3 and J is TRBJ2-6; D is uncertain. V shed 8 bases and J shed 0 bases, with 5 bases lying between them. Germline V gene sequence: CDR1 ENHRY, CDR2 SYGVKD. The CDR3 length is 13 residues. The CDR3 bases are TGTGCCATCTGGAGCTCTGGGGCCAACGTCCTGACTTTC. Encoded protein: CAIWSSGANVLTF.

A single count supports this clone. This sequence joins TRBV30 and TRBJ2-3; 7 bases align to TRBD2. CDR1 and CDR2 (germline): GTSNPN, SVGIG (reference sequence). The CDR3 consists of 15 residues. V was pared by 3 bases and J by 0 bases, with 6 bases of the junction left unmatched. In DNA form, the CDR3 reads TGTGCCTGGAGGCCTCGGGGGGTTAGCACAGATACGCAGTATTTT. Its translation: CAWRPRGVSTDTQYF.

A word on this clone: Other DNA sequences in this specimen translate into the identical CDR3. The rearrangement joins TRBV9 to TRBJ2-1; D is unresolved. Germline V gene sequence: CDR1 SGDLS, CDR2 YYNGEE. Between the trimmed V and J ends, which lost 0 bases and 2 bases, there was a span of 9 bases. CDR3 length equals 15 residues. The CDR3 region is CASSVGSGAYNEQFF. In DNA, the CDR3 is TGTGCCAGCAGCGTAGGTTCGGGTGCCTACAATGAGCAGTTCTTC.

The chain couples TRBV6-2 or TRBV6-3 to TRBJ2-7; no definite D call. This CDR3 has 12 amino acids. Trimming pared 4 bases from V and 3 bases from J, leaving 7 bases between. The V gene's germline CDR1 is MNHEY and CDR2 SVGEGT. The CDR3 nucleotides read TGTGCCAGCAGTTCCCGACTCTACGAGCAGTACTTC. This codes for CASSSRLYEQYF.

This sequence joins TRBV4-2 and TRBJ1-3; 11 bases are shared with TRBD1. The CDR3 loop spans 18 amino acids. The germline gives CDR1 LGHNA, CDR2 YNFKEQ. The V gene end was trimmed by 6 bases and the J gene end by 5 bases; junction bases not matched to a gene: 15. The CDR3 reads CASSHTAIGTGGRNTIYF. The DNA for the CDR3 is TGTGCCAGCAGTCACACGGCCATCGGGACAGGGGGAAGAAACACCATATATTTT.

The chain combines TRBV3-1 (or the pseudogene TRBV3-2) with TRBJ1-4; 12 positions agree with TRBD1. This CDR3 is built from 15 residues. After removal of 5 bases from V and 10 bases from J, the junction contained 8 bases not matched to a gene. CDR1 and CDR2 from the germline V gene are LGHDT and YNNKEL (reference sequence). The CDR3 here is CASSFPGTGGVKLFF. DNA of the CDR3: TGTGCCAGCAGCTTCCCCGGGACAGGGGGCGTAAAACTGTTTTTT.

The chain couples TRBV6-5 to TRBJ1-4, with 7 nucleotides matching TRBD1. V shed 2 bases and J 8 bases; nucleotides not matched to a gene: 11. The CDR3 runs to 16 residues. The V gene's germline CDR1 is MNHEY and CDR2 SVGAGI. This CDR3 reads CASSYPGQDGKEKLFF. The CDR3 DNA follows: TGTGCCAGCAGTTACCCCGGACAGGATGGGAAGGAAAAACTGTTTTTT.

Here the CDR3 reads CSASGQLVTYEQYF. Written as DNA, the CDR3 is TGCAGTGCTAGTGGACAGTTGGTAACCTACGAGCAGTACTTC. The chain has TRBV20-1 and TRBJ2-7, with D perhaps matching TRBD1 (6 bases). Germline V gene data show CDR1 as DFQATT and CDR2 as SNEGSKA (reference sequence). CDR3 length: 14 amino acids. V lost 3 bases, J lost 2 bases, and 14 bases lay in between.

This rearrangement joins TRBV7-2 to TRBJ2-7; possibly TRBD2 for D (5 bases). This CDR3 comprises 14 residues. Trimming shortened V by 5 bases and J by 6 bases, and 17 bases separated the two germline ends. CDR1 is SGHTA and CDR2 is FQGNSA in the germline V gene. CDR3 amino acids: CASSPRSSVGEQYF. CDR3 nucleotides: TGTGCCAGCAGCCCAAGAAGTAGCGTGGGCGAGCAGTACTTC.

The chain has TRBV12-3 or TRBV12-4 and TRBJ2-7, with D tentatively TRBD1 (6 bases). The CDR3 is 13 amino acids. V was cut by 6 bases and J by 7 bases, with 16 bases left in between. The CDR3 region has the DNA TGTGCCAGCAGCGTACAGGGCTTAGGGGAGCAGTACTTC. This sequence encodes CASSVQGLGEQYF.

There are a few counts of this clone. As DNA, the CDR3 is TGTGCCATCAGCTCCGCGACACCCGGGGGAGGGACCGGGGAGCTGTTTTTT. It encodes CAISSATPGGGTGELFF. This chain connects TRBV10-3 to TRBJ2-2; 7 nucleotides line up with TRBD2. The junction had 15 bases not matched to a gene; V was cut back by 6 bases and J by 5 bases. There are 17 residues in the CDR3. Germline loops: CDR1 ENHRY, CDR2 SYGVKD.

The chain is built from TRBV11-3 and TRBJ1-6, with D tentatively TRBD1 (5 bases). The CDR3 contains 15 residues. V was pared by 2 bases and J by 7 bases, with 12 bases between. Germline values: CDR1 SGHNT, CDR2 YENEEA. The CDR3 coding sequence is TGTGCCAGCAGCTTAAACGGGGGACCCAATTCACCCCTCCACTTT. Translation: CASSLNGGPNSPLHF.

This chain links TRBV9 with TRBJ2-5; 9 nucleotides align to TRBD1. Germline CDR1 and CDR2: SGDLS and YYNGEE. The J segment lost 4 bases and the V segment lost 2 bases, leaving 6 bases of the junction unmatched. The CDR3 runs 15 residues. The CDR3 DNA is TGTGCCAGCAGCGTCTCTCCGGGACAGGGAGAGACCCAGTACTTC. Translation gives CASSVSPGQGETQYF.